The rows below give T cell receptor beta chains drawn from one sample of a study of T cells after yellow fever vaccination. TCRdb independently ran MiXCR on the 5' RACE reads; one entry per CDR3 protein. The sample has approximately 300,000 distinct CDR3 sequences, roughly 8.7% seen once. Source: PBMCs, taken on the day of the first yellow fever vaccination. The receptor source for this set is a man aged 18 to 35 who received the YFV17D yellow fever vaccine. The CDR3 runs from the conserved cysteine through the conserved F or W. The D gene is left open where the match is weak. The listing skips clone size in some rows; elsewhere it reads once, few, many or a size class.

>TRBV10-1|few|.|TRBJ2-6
CASSGRAGEQALTF
TGCGCCAGCAGCGGTAGGGCAGGGGAACAGGCCCTGACTTTC
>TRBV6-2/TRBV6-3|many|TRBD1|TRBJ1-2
CASSPKETGHYGYTF
TGTGCCAGCAGTCCGAAGGAGACAGGGCACTATGGCTACACCTTC
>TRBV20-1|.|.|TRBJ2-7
CSASHGLEQYF
TGCAGTGCTAGTCACGGCTTGGAGCAGTACTTC
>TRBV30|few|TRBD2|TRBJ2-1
CASFSGASYNEQFF
TGTGCCTCGTTTAGCGGGGCTAGCTACAATGAGCAGTTCTTC
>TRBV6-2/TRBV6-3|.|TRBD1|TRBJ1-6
CASQGQGDSPLHF
TGTGCCAGCCAAGGACAGGGTGATTCACCCCTCCACTTT
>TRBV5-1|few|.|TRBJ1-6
CASSLFEGNDSPLHF
TGCGCCAGCAGCTTGTTTGAAGGGAACGATTCACCCCTCCACTTT
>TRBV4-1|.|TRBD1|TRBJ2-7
CASSPGQGAAYEQYF
TGCGCCAGCAGCCCGGGACAGGGGGCAGCTTACGAGCAGTACTTC
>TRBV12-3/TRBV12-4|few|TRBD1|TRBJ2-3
CASSFLRGYTDTQYF
TGTGCCAGCAGTTTCCTCAGGGGGTACACAGATACGCAGTATTTT
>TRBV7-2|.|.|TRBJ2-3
CASSRERQTQYF
TGTGCCAGCAGCCGAGAGAGGCAAACGCAGTATTTT
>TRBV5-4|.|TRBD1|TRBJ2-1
CASSLGWGQSYNEQFF
TGTGCCAGCAGCTTGGGTTGGGGACAGAGTTACAATGAGCAGTTCTTC
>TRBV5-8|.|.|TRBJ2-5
CASSGGPARGETQYF
TGTGCCAGCAGCGGGGGACCGGCTCGGGGAGAGACCCAGTACTTC
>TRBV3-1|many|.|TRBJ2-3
CASSQVGRSLTDTQYF
TGTGCCAGCAGCCAAGTGGGCCGGAGTCTCACAGATACGCAGTATTTT
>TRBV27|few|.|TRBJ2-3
CASIPQENTDTQYF
TGTGCCAGCATTCCCCAAGAGAACACAGATACGCAGTATTTT
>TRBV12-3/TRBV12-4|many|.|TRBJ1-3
CASSSDRGAGNTIYF
TGTGCCAGCAGTTCCGACCGAGGTGCTGGAAACACCATATATTTT
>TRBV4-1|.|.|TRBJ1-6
CASSHPIRGGADSPLHF
TGCGCCAGCAGCCATCCAATCCGGGGAGGGGCAGATTCACCCCTCCACTTT
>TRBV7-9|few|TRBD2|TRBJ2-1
CASLTSGLSYNEQFF
TGTGCCAGCCTTACTAGCGGGCTCTCCTACAATGAGCAGTTCTTC
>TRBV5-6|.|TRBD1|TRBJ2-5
CASSLGENGDRGGRETQYF
TGTGCCAGCAGCCTGGGGGAGAACGGTGACAGGGGCGGACGGGAGACCCAGTACTTC
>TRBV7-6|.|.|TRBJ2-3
CASSLVAAGDQGAQYF
TGTGCCAGCAGCTTAGTGGCGGCGGGAGACCAGGGGGCGCAGTATTTT
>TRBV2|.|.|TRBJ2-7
CASRRDGQASYEQYF
TGTGCCAGCCGGAGGGACGGACAAGCTTCCTACGAGCAGTACTTC
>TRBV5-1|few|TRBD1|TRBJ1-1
CASSLRETGGRSNTEAFF
TGCGCCAGCAGTCTCCGAGAAACAGGGGGCCGCTCGAACACTGAAGCTTTCTTT
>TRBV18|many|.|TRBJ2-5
CASSLDPGRTGTQYF
TGTGCCAGCTCCCTAGACCCGGGCCGTACCGGGACCCAGTACTTC
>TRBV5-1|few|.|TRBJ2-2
CASSLAGGTMTGELFF
TGCGCCAGCAGCTTGGCGGGCGGTACTATGACCGGGGAGCTGTTTTTT
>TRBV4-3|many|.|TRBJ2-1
CASSRDPVLTTYNEQFF
TGCGCCAGCAGCCGAGACCCGGTCTTAACCACCTACAATGAGCAGTTCTTC
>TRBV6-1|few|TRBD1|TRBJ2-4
CASGQGVQYF
TGTGCCAGCGGACAGGGCGTTCAGTACTTC
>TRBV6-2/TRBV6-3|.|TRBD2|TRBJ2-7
CASGRLAGDLVYEQYF
TGTGCCAGCGGTCGACTAGCGGGGGACCTGGTTTACGAGCAGTACTTC
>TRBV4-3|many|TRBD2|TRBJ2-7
CASSQGWEGGDSYEQYF
TGCGCCAGCAGCCAAGGATGGGAGGGAGGGGACTCCTACGAGCAGTACTTC
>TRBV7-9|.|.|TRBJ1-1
CASSLAGGYTEAFF
TGTGCCAGCAGCTTGGCCGGGGGATACACTGAAGCTTTCTTT
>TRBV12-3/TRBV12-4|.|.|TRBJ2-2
CASSLRQGHPGELFF
TGTGCCAGCAGTTTGAGGCAGGGGCACCCTGGGGAGCTGTTTTTT
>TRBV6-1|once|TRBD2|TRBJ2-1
CASRTSGGGFDNEQFF
TGTGCCAGCAGGACTAGCGGGGGAGGGTTCGACAATGAGCAGTTCTTC
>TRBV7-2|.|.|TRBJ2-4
CASSRRDFDIQYF
TGTGCCAGCAGCCGCCGGGACTTTGACATTCAGTACTTC
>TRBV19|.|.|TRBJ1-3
CPSSTGTRNTIYF
TGTCCCAGTAGTACCGGGACCCGAAACACCATATATTTT
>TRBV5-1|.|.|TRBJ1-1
CASTRGTLNTEAFF
TGCGCCAGCACTAGGGGCACCTTGAACACTGAAGCTTTCTTT
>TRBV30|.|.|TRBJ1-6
CAWSVKVTLDSPLHF
TGTGCCTGGAGTGTAAAGGTGACACTGGATTCACCCCTCCACTTT
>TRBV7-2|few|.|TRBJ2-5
CASSMAAETQYF
TGTGCCAGCAGCATGGCAGCGGAGACCCAGTACTTC
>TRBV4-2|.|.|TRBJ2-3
CASSQEQSDTQYF
TGTGCCAGCAGCCAAGAACAATCAGATACGCAGTATTTT
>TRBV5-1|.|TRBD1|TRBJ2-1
CASSWDRGIEQFF
TGCGCCAGCAGCTGGGACAGGGGCATTGAGCAGTTCTTC